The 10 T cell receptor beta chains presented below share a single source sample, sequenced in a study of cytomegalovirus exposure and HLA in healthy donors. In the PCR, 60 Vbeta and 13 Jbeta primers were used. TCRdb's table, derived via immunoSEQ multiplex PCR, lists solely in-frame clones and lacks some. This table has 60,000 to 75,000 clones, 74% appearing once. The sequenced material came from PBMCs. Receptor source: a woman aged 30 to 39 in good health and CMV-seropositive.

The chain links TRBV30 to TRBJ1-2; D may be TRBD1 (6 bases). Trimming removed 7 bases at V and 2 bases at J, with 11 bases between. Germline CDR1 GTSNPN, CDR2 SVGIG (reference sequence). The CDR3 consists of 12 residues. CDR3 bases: TGTGCCTCCTTGGACAGCAACTATGGCTACACCTTC. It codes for CASLDSNYGYTF.

CDR3 nucleotides: TGTGCCAGCAGCACAAGGCCCGGGAAGGGCACTGAAGCTTTCTTT. Amino acid sequence: CASSTRPGKGTEAFF. The chain couples TRBV6-9 to TRBJ1-1; unclear D gene. CDR3 length: 15 amino acids. Germline V gene data show CDR1 as MNHGY and CDR2 as SVAAGI. V dropped 6 bases and J dropped 4 bases, with 18 bases sitting between them.

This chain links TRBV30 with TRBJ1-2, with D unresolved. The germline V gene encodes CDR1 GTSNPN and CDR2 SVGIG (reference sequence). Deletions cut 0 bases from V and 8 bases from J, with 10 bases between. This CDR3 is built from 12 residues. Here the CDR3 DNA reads TGTGCCTGGAGTGTATTCAGTATGGGCTACACCTTC. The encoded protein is CAWSVFSMGYTF.

CDR3 bases: TGTGCCTGCACAGGGGCAGACTATGGCTACACCTTC. Translating gives CACTGADYGYTF. The gene calls are TRBV30 and TRBJ1-2; 7 bases are shared with TRBD1. Germline V gene sequence: CDR1 GTSNPN, CDR2 SVGIG (reference sequence). Losses at the gene ends were 6 bases for V and 3 bases for J; bases not matched to a gene: 4. This CDR3 spans 12 amino acids.

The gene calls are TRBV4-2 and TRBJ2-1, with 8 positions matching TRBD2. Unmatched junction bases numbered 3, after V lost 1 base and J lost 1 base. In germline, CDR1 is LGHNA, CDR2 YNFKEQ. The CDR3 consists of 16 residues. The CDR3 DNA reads TGTGCCAGCAGCCAAGGAACGGGAGGGTCCTACAATGAGCAGTTCTTC. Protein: CASSQGTGGSYNEQFF.

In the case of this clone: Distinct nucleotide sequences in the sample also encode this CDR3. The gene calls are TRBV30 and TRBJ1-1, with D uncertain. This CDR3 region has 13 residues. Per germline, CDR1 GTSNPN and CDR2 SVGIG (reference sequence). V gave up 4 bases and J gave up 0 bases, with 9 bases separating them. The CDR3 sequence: CAWNVGVNTEAFF. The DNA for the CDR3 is TGTGCCTGGAACGTGGGAGTGAACACTGAAGCTTTCTTT.

CDR3 nucleotides: TGTGCCAGCCGGCAGGTCAACAATCAGCCCCAGCATTTT. Translated: CASRQVNNQPQHF. The V and J genes are TRBV28 and TRBJ1-5; no firm D call. Trimming left V 8 bases short and J 3 bases short, with 11 bases between. The CDR3 is 13 amino acids. CDR1 and CDR2 (germline): MDHEN, SYDVKM.

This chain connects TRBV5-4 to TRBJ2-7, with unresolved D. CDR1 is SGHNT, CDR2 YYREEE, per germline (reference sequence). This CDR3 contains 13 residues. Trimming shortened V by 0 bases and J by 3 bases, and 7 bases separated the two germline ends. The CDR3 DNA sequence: TGTGCCAGCAGCTTGGATCCAGGCTACGAGCAGTACTTC. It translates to CASSLDPGYEQYF.

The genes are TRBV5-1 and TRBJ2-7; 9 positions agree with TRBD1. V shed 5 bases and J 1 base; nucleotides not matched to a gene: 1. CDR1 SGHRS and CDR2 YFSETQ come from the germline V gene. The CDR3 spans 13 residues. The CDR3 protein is CASRDRGSYEQYF. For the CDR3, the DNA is TGCGCCAGCAGGGACAGGGGTTCCTACGAGCAGTACTTC.

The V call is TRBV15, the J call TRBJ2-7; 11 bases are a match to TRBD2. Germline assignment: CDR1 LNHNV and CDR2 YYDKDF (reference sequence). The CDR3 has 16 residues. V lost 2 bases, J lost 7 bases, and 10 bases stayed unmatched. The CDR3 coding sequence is TGTGCCACCAGCAGACCCTTAGCGGGAGGGCCGGGAGAGCAGTACTTC. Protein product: CATSRPLAGGPGEQYF.